These 18 T cell receptor beta chains were all obtained from the same sample, sequenced in a study of OX40 agonist ivuxolimab in advanced cancers. Assay used: immunoSEQ multiplex PCR; TCRdb lists only in-frame clones, some missing. The repertoire holds 73,000 or so clones, with almost 90% as singletons. Sequenced material: CD4+ or CD8+ T cells sorted from blood, taken in a trial of the OX40 agonist ivuxolimab. These receptors were collected from an adult with an advanced solid tumor such as melanoma, head and neck, liver or kidney cancer.

The sample holds one count of this clone. This chain uses TRBV7-9 with TRBJ1-5; D remains unclear. The CDR3 has 12 amino acids. Germline V gene sequence: CDR1 SEHNR, CDR2 FQNEAQ (reference sequence). Trimming cost V 5 bases and J 6 bases, with 8 bases left between them. The CDR3 loop reads CASSLNLQPQHF. The CDR3 DNA is TGTGCCAGCAGCCTAAACCTTCAGCCCCAGCATTTT.

The chain uses TRBV10-1 and TRBJ2-3; 8 positions match TRBD1. V lost 5 bases and J lost 3; bases outside the gene matches: 4. This CDR3 is 14 amino acids long. Germline-derived CDR1 and CDR2 are WNHNN and SYGVQD (reference sequence). The CDR3 reads CASSNQGATDTQYF. CDR3 bases: TGCGCCAGCAGTAATCAGGGGGCGACAGATACGCAGTATTTT.

The V call is TRBV19, the J call TRBJ1-1, with TRBD1 matching 7 bases. Trimming took 10 bases from V and 4 from J; bases not matched to a gene: 9. Germline V gives CDR1 LNHDA, CDR2 SQIVND (reference sequence). The CDR3 has 13 amino acids. Written as DNA, the CDR3 is TGTGCCACGACAAACAGGGGTTTCACTGAAGCTTTCTTT. Translation: CATTNRGFTEAFF. The whole variable domain, remainder taken from reference TRBV19 and TRBJ1-1, is DGGITQSPKYLFRKEGQNVTLSCEQNLNHDAMYWYRQDPGQGLRLIYYSQIVNDFQKGDIAEGYSVSREKKESFPLTVTSAQKNPTAFYLCATTNRGFTEAFFGQGTRLTVV.

The V gene is TRBV27, the J gene TRBJ2-7; possibly TRBD2 for D (5 bases). V was trimmed by 3 bases and J by 6 bases, leaving 15 bases between them. This CDR3 has 14 amino acids. CDR1 is MNHEY and CDR2 is SMNVEV in the germline V gene (reference sequence). CDR3 in DNA: TGTGCCAGCAGTTTGTCTACATCTAGCAGCGAGCAGTACTTC. Translated: CASSLSTSSSEQYF.

DNA for the CDR3: TGTGCCAGCAGTGTCCGAGCGGCGAACACTGAAGCTTTCTTT. It is translated as CASSVRAANTEAFF. The chain has TRBV2 and TRBJ1-1; no reliable D call. The CDR3 has 14 residues. Trimming pared 4 bases from V and 1 base from J, leaving 10 bases between. CDR1 is SNHLY, CDR2 FYNNEI, per germline.

The chain combines TRBV19 with TRBJ2-3; either TRBD1 or TRBD2 may supply D (5 bases each). Deletions cut 9 bases from V and 8 bases from J, with 21 bases between. Looked up from germline, CDR1 is LNHDA and CDR2 is SQIVND (reference sequence). This CDR3 is 14 amino acids long. The CDR3 reads CASGRDAAQGTQYF. The CDR3 DNA follows: TGTGCCAGCGGACGGGACGCTGCCCAAGGTACGCAGTATTTT.

The chain recombines TRBV18 with TRBJ1-2, with 10 bases fitting TRBD1. With 2 bases clipped from V and 1 base from J, the junction kept 1 base outside the gene matches. The CDR3 length is 15 residues. CDR1 KGHSH and CDR2 LQKENI come from the germline V gene. DNA for the CDR3: TGTGCCAGCTCACCAGGGGACAGGGGTAACTATGGCTACACCTTC. Its protein is CASSPGDRGNYGYTF.

V usage is TRBV5-8 and J usage is TRBJ2-1, with TRBD1 matching 12 bases. Germline V gives CDR1 SGHTS, CDR2 YDEGEE. The CDR3 runs 16 residues. Trimming removed 3 bases from V and 4 bases from J; junction bases left unmatched: 5. CDR3 bases: TGTGCCAGCAGCTGGGGACAGGGGGCGTCGTACAATGAGCAGTTCTTC. Its protein product is CASSWGQGASYNEQFF.

This clone was recorded a few times. The chain recombines TRBV29-1 with TRBJ2-7, with D unresolved. Germline V gene lookup returns CDR1 SQVTM and CDR2 ANQGSEA. The CDR3 contains 13 residues. V was cut by 4 bases and J by 0 bases, with 10 bases left in between. The DNA for the CDR3 is TGCAGCGTTGCACCGTCGGGCTCCTACGAGCAGTACTTC. This codes for CSVAPSGSYEQYF.

This clone has a single count. V and J are TRBV4-1 and TRBJ1-1, with 7 bases aligning to TRBD1. The CDR3 consists of 17 residues. With 7 bases clipped from V and 4 bases from J, the junction kept 18 bases outside the gene matches. Germline V lookup: CDR1 MGHRA, CDR2 YSYEKL. CDR3 sequence reads: CASKFQRQGSLGTEAFF. Written as DNA, the CDR3 is TGCGCCAGCAAATTCCAAAGACAGGGTAGCTTAGGCACTGAAGCTTTCTTT.

The table lists this clone with a few counts. The chain is built from TRBV4-1 and TRBJ2-3; 7 bases align to TRBD2. From germline, CDR1 is MGHRA and CDR2 YSYEKL. There are 16 residues in the CDR3. The ends lost 7 bases at V and 3 bases at J; junction bases unmatched: 13. This CDR3 reads CASIRTVGGGTDTQYF. The CDR3 DNA reads as TGCGCCAGCATACGAACGGTGGGCGGGGGTACAGATACGCAGTATTTT.

The chain uses TRBV27 and TRBJ1-1; D not certain. The ends were cut back, 2 bases at V and 2 bases at J, with 21 bases in the middle. Germline V CDR1 and CDR2: MNHEY, SMNVEV (reference sequence). This CDR3 is built from 18 residues. The CDR3 is CASSLKFMGGSGNTEAFF. Written as DNA, the CDR3 is TGTGCCAGCAGTTTAAAATTTATGGGCGGGAGTGGAAACACTGAAGCTTTCTTT.

This sequence joins TRBV5-4 and TRBJ2-5; 10 bases fit TRBD2. The V gene's germline CDR1 is SGHNT and CDR2 YYREEE (reference sequence). The CDR3 is 19 amino acids. V dropped 0 bases and J dropped 3; count of bases not matched to a gene: 14. The CDR3 reads CASSLARPSGGPPKETQYF. In nucleotides, the CDR3 is TGTGCCAGCAGCTTGGCTAGGCCTAGCGGGGGCCCTCCAAAAGAGACCCAGTACTTC.

V usage is TRBV4-1 and J usage is TRBJ1-4; D is possibly TRBD1 (5 bases). CDR1 and CDR2 (germline): MGHRA, YSYEKL. With 4 bases removed from V and 5 bases from J, the gap between germline ends came to 14 bases. The length of the CDR3 is 15 residues. The DNA for the CDR3 is TGCGCCAGCAGCCTCGGAGAACAGGCCAATGAAAAACTGTTTTTT. Translation gives CASSLGEQANEKLFF.

The chain is built from TRBV10-1 and TRBJ1-4; D gene ambiguous. The germline CDR1 and CDR2 sequences are WNHNN and SYGVQD (reference sequence). The CDR3 loop spans 13 amino acids. V gave up 3 bases and J gave up 3 bases, with 5 bases separating them. CDR3 DNA sequence: TGCGCCAGCAGTGACACCGCTAATGAAAAACTGTTTTTT. Its translation is CASSDTANEKLFF.

The J gene is TRBJ1-1, the V gene TRBV11-3; D remains ambiguous. CDR1 is SGHNT and CDR2 is YENEEA in the germline V gene. There are 12 residues in the CDR3. V lost 0 bases, J lost 7 bases, and 6 bases lay in between. CDR3: CASSLEVSEAFF. DNA for the CDR3: TGTGCCAGCAGCTTAGAGGTCAGTGAAGCTTTCTTT.

The chain has TRBV6-5 and TRBJ2-7; 7 bases line up with TRBD1. This CDR3 has 15 amino acids. Germline CDR1 reads MNHEY; CDR2 reads SVGAGI. Losses at the gene ends were 6 bases for V and 1 base for J; bases not matched to a gene: 9. The CDR3 DNA follows: TGTGCCAGCAGATCGGGACAGCTCCTTTCCTACGAGCAGTACTTC. Amino acid sequence: CASRSGQLLSYEQYF.

The rearrangement uses TRBV7-3 and TRBJ1-2, with TRBD1 matching over 7 bases. Germline CDR1 reads SGHTA; CDR2 reads FQGTGA. The CDR3 length is 13 residues. V dropped 5 bases and J dropped 2; count of bases not matched to a gene: 2. DNA of the CDR3: TGTGCCAGCAGCCCGACAGGGAACTATGGCTACACCTTC. Translation gives CASSPTGNYGYTF.